The 16 T cell receptor beta chains given below trace back to one sample, sequenced in a study of blood T cell repertoires in COVID-19. Only in-frame clones appear in the TCRdb table, and some are missing; sequencing was by immunoSEQ multiplex PCR. The data contain 50,000 or so clones, 65% to 85% of them seen just once; the ten biggest clones take up roughly 55%. The material sequenced was peripheral blood. These receptors were obtained from a man between 65 and 85 years old with acute or convalescent COVID-19.

This sequence joins TRBV7-8 and TRBJ1-2; 7 bases are a match to TRBD1. CDR1 and CDR2 from the germline V gene are SGHVS and FQNEAQ. The ends lost 5 bases at V and 1 base at J; junction bases unmatched: 4. This CDR3 comprises 14 residues. CDR3 sequence: CASSPRDSNYGYTF. DNA of the CDR3: TGTGCCAGCAGCCCTAGGGACAGTAACTATGGCTACACCTTC.

The rearrangement links TRBV11-3 to TRBJ2-7; 10 bases match TRBD1. The ends lost 4 bases at V and 5 bases at J; junction bases unmatched: 2. The CDR3 extends over 13 amino acids. Germline CDR1 SGHNT, CDR2 YENEEA. The DNA for the CDR3 is TGTGCCAGCAGCTCGACAGGGGGCCACGAGCAGTACTTC. Translated: CASSSTGGHEQYF.

CDR3 sequence (DNA): TGTGCCAGCAGCCTCCTCGGAGGGGGCGGAGAGACCCAGTACTTC. This sequence encodes CASSLLGGGGETQYF. The chain is built from TRBV7-2 and TRBJ2-5, with D possibly TRBD1 on 7 matching bases. V was cut by 5 bases and J by 4 bases, with 17 bases left in between. The CDR3 has 15 amino acids. The germline V gene encodes CDR1 SGHTA and CDR2 FQGNSA.

The chain is built from TRBV6-5 and TRBJ2-7; TRBD1 matches 7 bases. Germline CDR1 reads MNHEY; CDR2 reads SVGAGI. The CDR3 has 14 residues. Trimming removed 4 bases from V and 3 bases from J; junction bases left unmatched: 6. CDR3 DNA sequence: TGTGCCAGCAGTTCCGGGACAGCCAACTACGAGCAGTACTTC. Amino acid sequence: CASSSGTANYEQYF.

This chain links TRBV19 with TRBJ1-2; 7 positions match TRBD1. V lost 4 bases, J lost 4 bases, and 3 bases stayed unmatched. The CDR3 consists of 13 residues. Germline V gives CDR1 LNHDA, CDR2 SQIVND (reference sequence). CDR3 in amino acids: CASSNRDSYGYTF. CDR3 nucleotide sequence: TGTGCCAGTAGTAACCGGGACAGCTATGGCTACACCTTC.

V gene TRBV6-2 or TRBV6-3 combines with J gene TRBJ2-3; 9 bases align to TRBD1. Germline V gives CDR1 MNHEY, CDR2 SVGEGT. The V and J ends lost 4 bases and 3 bases, in that order; junction bases with no gene match: 8. CDR3 length: 16 amino acids. CDR3 loop: CASSFGLDRGTDTQYF. In nucleotides, the CDR3 is TGTGCCAGCAGTTTCGGACTTGACAGGGGGACAGATACGCAGTATTTT.

The chain carries TRBV28 and TRBJ1-2; 7 nucleotides line up with TRBD1. This CDR3 comprises 13 residues. The germline CDR1 and CDR2 sequences are MDHEN and SYDVKM. V trimming: 6 bases; J trimming: 6 bases; junction bases outside the gene matches: 7. CDR3 region: CASSRQGRHGYTF. CDR3 coding DNA: TGTGCCAGCAGCAGACAGGGACGACATGGCTACACCTTC.

The count of this clone is one. The chain carries TRBV9 and TRBJ2-2; 9 nucleotides agree with TRBD1. J gave up 7 bases and V 7 bases, and 11 bases lay outside the gene matches. Germline values: CDR1 SGDLS, CDR2 YYNGEE. This CDR3 contains 15 residues. The CDR3 loop is CASGKTGGMVGELFF. The CDR3 DNA sequence: TGTGCCAGCGGGAAGACAGGGGGAATGGTCGGGGAGCTGTTTTTT.

A word on this clone: An end of the junction does not agree with germline; a read error may underlie this. The chain employs TRBV18 and TRBJ1-2; D is unclear. The CDR3 is made up of 16 amino acids. Looked up from germline, CDR1 is KGHSH and CDR2 is LQKENI. Here the CDR3 DNA reads TGTGCCAGCTCACCACTCCCAGCGCAGACTCTCTATGGTTTGTCCTTC. Residues: CASSPLPAQTLYGLSF. Combining the CDR3 with reference TRBV18 and TRBJ1-2 gives the whole variable domain NAGVMQNPRHLVRRRGQEARLRCSPMKGHSHVYWYRQLPEEGLKFMVYLQKENIIDESGMPKERFSAEFPKEGPSILRIQQVVRGDSAAYFCASSPLPAQTLYGLSFGSGTRLTVV.

The chain joins TRBV7-9 to TRBJ2-5; 9 nucleotides match TRBD1. The junction had 5 bases not matched to a gene; V was cut back by 5 bases and J by 4 bases. The V gene's germline CDR1 is SEHNR and CDR2 FQNEAQ (reference sequence). The CDR3 sequence is 14 residues long. The CDR3 DNA reads as TGTGCCAGCAGCGCGGCGACAGGGGGAGAGACCCAGTACTTC. Translation: CASSAATGGETQYF.

V is TRBV9 and J is TRBJ2-1; D may be TRBD1 (6 bases). V was cut by 0 bases and J by 2 bases, with 12 bases left in between. This CDR3 comprises 16 residues. CDR1 is SGDLS and CDR2 is YYNGEE in the germline V gene. The CDR3 nucleotides read TGTGCCAGCAGCGTAGCTGCCAGGGGCACCTACAATGAGCAGTTCTTC. Translation gives CASSVAARGTYNEQFF.

The chain employs TRBV15 and TRBJ2-1; 9 positions agree with TRBD1. With 1 base clipped from V and 6 bases from J, the junction kept 4 bases outside the gene matches. CDR1 is LNHNV, CDR2 YYDKDF, per germline (reference sequence). The CDR3 consists of 15 residues. The CDR3 spells CATSRAGQGANEQFF. CDR3 sequence (DNA): TGTGCCACCAGCAGAGCGGGACAGGGTGCCAATGAGCAGTTCTTC.

Comments on this clone: The limits of the CDR3 on the DNA are not certain, so only TCRdb's listed CDR3 is given. V gene TRBV28 combines with J gene TRBJ1-5; the D call in the table, TRBD1, was not verified against the DNA. The CDR3 spans 14 residues, counting both ends. Germline CDR1 MDHEN, CDR2 SYDVKM. CDR3 residues: CASSFLAGGQPQHF.

This clone was recorded a few times. The chain recombines TRBV5-4 with TRBJ1-5; no reliable D call. Trimming cost V 2 bases and J 4 bases, with 4 bases left between them. Germline V CDR1 and CDR2: SGHNT, YYREEE (reference sequence). The CDR3 runs to 12 residues. The CDR3 protein is CASSFENQPQHF. The CDR3, as DNA: TGTGCCAGCAGCTTCGAGAATCAGCCCCAGCATTTT. Supplemented by reference TRBV5-4 and TRBJ1-5, the full variable domain reads ETGVTQSPTHLIKTRGQQVTLRCSSQSGHNTVSWYQQALGQGPQFIFQYYREEENGRGNFPPRFSGLQFPNYSSELNVNALELDDSALYLCASSFENQPQHFGDGTRLSIL.

The chain is built from TRBV7-6 and TRBJ1-3; D remains ambiguous. This CDR3 spans 15 amino acids. CDR1 is SGHVS and CDR2 is FNYEAQ in the germline V gene. Trimming took 2 bases from V and 0 from J, leaving 8 bases between them. CDR3 sequence: CASSLFAGSGNTIYF. Here the CDR3 DNA reads TGTGCCAGCAGCTTATTTGCGGGCTCTGGAAACACCATATATTTT.

The chain recombines TRBV2 with TRBJ1-2; 7 bases align to TRBD1. This CDR3 comprises 12 residues. V shed 4 bases and J 6 bases; nucleotides not matched to a gene: 2. CDR1 is SNHLY and CDR2 is FYNNEI in the germline V gene. The CDR3 loop reads CASSGQGDGYTF. The CDR3 DNA follows: TGTGCCAGCAGTGGACAGGGAGATGGCTACACCTTC.